Ten or more counts support the clone carrying this T cell receptor (beta chain). The CDR3 has 16 residues. V shed 0 bases and J 9 bases; nucleotides not matched to a gene: 9. CDR1 MGHRA and CDR2 YSYEKL come from the germline V gene. This sample was taken from a study of molecular identifiers for immune sequencing clone quantification. Across the whole study: Replicate RNA came from about 19,000 or 110,000 naive CD8 cells and was split five ways, and four parts were sequenced.

One entry per CDR3 protein results from TCRdb running MiXCR on the PCR reads. The repertoire includes some 580,000 distinct CDR3 sequences, 25% of them detected once, and about 0.78% sits in the top ten. Naive CD8 T cells were sorted as CD8+CD4-CCR7+CD45RA+. Sequencing was done on a sample of naive CD8+ T cells from blood, with Jurkat cell RNA spiked in. Noted subset: FACS-sorted CD8+CD4-CCR7+CD45RA+ naive T cells. This chain connects TRBV4-1 to TRBJ2-1; TRBD1 agrees at 9 bases. This TCR derives from a human donor in good health. Some libraries in this study had Jurkat cell RNA spiked in. The CDR3 DNA is TGCGCCAGCAGCCAAGAAGGGGACAGGGTTTACGGTGAGCAGTTCTTC. This encodes CASSQEGDRVYGEQFF.